This T cell receptor (beta chain) was found in a study of blood T cell repertoires in COVID-19. Study at large: Sources were T cells, B-cell-depleted T cells, or PBMCs; the material itself was cDNA or gDNA.

As originally analysed: Estimated nucleated cell counts came from reference gene primer amplification. The method was immunoSEQ multiplex PCR; TCRdb's version includes in-frame clones alone and lacks a portion of them. V and J calls and clone size follow that table, whereas D and trimming were derived from the DNA. The data show about 230,000 clones, with roughly four fifths seen just once and under 5% held by the top ten. Germline values: CDR1 SGHNT, CDR2 YYREEE (reference sequence). The CDR3 spans 14 residues. V was pared by 4 bases and J by 3 bases, with 11 bases between. This sequence joins TRBV5-4 and TRBJ2-1; TRBD1 is a possible D gene (6 bases). The TCR sequence derives from a man over 45 with active or convalescent COVID-19. Sequencing was done on a sample of peripheral blood. CDR3 nucleotides: TGTGCCAGCAGCACGATAGGGGGCTACAATGAGCAGTTCTTC. Translating gives CASSTIGGYNEQFF.